This T cell receptor beta chain was found in a study of blood T cell repertoires in COVID-19 (dated by TCRdb to about 2020). For context, the study as a whole: Collaborator samples came from the United States, Italy and Spain and covered acute and convalescent phases of COVID-19. The material from the prospective study consisted of cDNA or gDNA derived from T cells, B-cell-depleted T cells, or PBMCs. The dataset comprised deeply sampled blood TCRbeta repertoires from subjects exposed to, actively infected with, or recovered from COVID-19. The repertoires were made available in a free public database intended to serve as a resource for research on the immune response to SARS-CoV-2. The samples were drawn from two sources: the first 160 participants of the ongoing ImmuneRACE study, and 1,200 or so subjects contributed by 6 global collaborators. Nearly every sample came with metadata listing a de-identified subject ID, COVID-19 status, age in years and sex. HLA class I and class II types, where available, came from metadata supplied by the sample provider rather than from assay-based typing.

Study-wide findings and limitations: Clinical and demographic metadata were provided uncurated, with the amount varying by source and participant.

The immunoSEQ Assay, a bias-controlled multiplex PCR, was used to amplify TCRbeta CDR3 regions from genomic DNA. Per the authors' processing: Within the assay, amplification of reference gene primers was used to estimate how many nucleated cells each sample contained. To quantify the absolute abundance of each unique TCRbeta CDR3 rearrangement, sequence reads were collapsed and filtered. Productive Simpson clonality was computed per sample as the square root of Simpson's diversity index over productive rearrangements. TCRdb's version of the immuneACCESS table is confined to in-frame rearrangements and falls short of the full clone set. An unresolved V gene accounts for under half of the shortfall where checked; the remainder is of unknown origin. D and trimming come from the DNA, and the V and J calls and clone size come from that table. This sample has approximately 89,000 clones in its table, and 75% to 90% of those were observed once. In total, the top ten clones hold under 20% of the sample.

Regarding this clone: It lacks a known antigen. Base qualities are not recorded, but no much larger clone differs from it by a single base.

The CDR3 spans 15 residues, from the cysteine through the phenylalanine. CDR3 DNA only is kept here, 45 bases in frame from base 1. Trimmed from V: 6 bases; trimmed from J: 7 bases; junction bases lacking a gene match: 9. CDR1 SNHLY and CDR2 FYNNEI were looked up in the germline V gene. Collaborating institutions collected whole blood in K2EDTA tubes following their own protocols. For TCRbeta analysis, collaborators shipped samples as frozen whole blood, isolated PBMCs, or DNA extracted from either of those sample types. Material for sequencing was peripheral blood. The clonotype was recovered from a human donor in a cohort sampled during active COVID-19. The receptor chain draws on TRBV2 and TRBJ1-6, with 7 bases matching TRBD1. The CDR3 in this case is CASRLQGTENSPLHF. The DNA is TGTGCCAGCAGGCTACAGGGGACGGAGAATTCACCCCTCCACTTT.